The T cell receptor (beta chain) under discussion was sequenced for a study of neurological immune-mediated disorders. 5'RACE with 10-nucleotide random UMIs generated the cDNA. TCRdb ran MiXCR on the 5' RACE reads and lists one entry per CDR3 protein. Of 25,000 to 40,000 distinct CDR3 sequences listed, more than 1.3% are singletons. The V gene lost 8 bases and the J gene lost 3 bases, with 17 bases spanning the gap. In germline, CDR1 is LNHNV, CDR2 YYDKDF (reference sequence). The CDR3 has 14 amino acids. This clonotype appeared many times. Sequences were obtained from PBMCs. The receptor comes from a woman aged 25 to 45 with multiple sclerosis. This rearrangement joins TRBV15 to TRBJ2-7; D may be TRBD1 or TRBD2 (7 bases each). CDR3 coding DNA: TGTGCCACCCAACTCAGGGGGGGAAACTACGAGCAGTACTTC. As protein: CATQLRGGNYEQYF.